The 11 T cell receptor beta chains given below trace back to one sample, sequenced in a study of glioma-infiltrating T cells after dendritic cell vaccination. Some clones are missing from TCRdb's copy, which holds only in-frame ones; the method was immunoSEQ multiplex PCR. The sample consists of fewer than 85,000 clones, roughly 87% of them appearing once. The time point denotes: after dendritic cell vaccination, including at tumor progression/relapse. This specimen was blood, taken after dendritic cell vaccination. The receptors originated from a human donor with glioblastoma.

This chain uses TRBV6-5 with TRBJ2-1; a possible D gene is TRBD2 (6 bases). Per the germline V gene, CDR1 is MNHEY and CDR2 is SVGAGI. Trimming pared 2 bases from V and 3 bases from J, leaving 14 bases between. The length of the CDR3 is 16 residues. CDR3 residues: CASSYAGGANYNEQFF. The CDR3 nucleotides are TGTGCCAGCAGTTACGCAGGCGGGGCAAACTACAATGAGCAGTTCTTC.

The chain joins TRBV4-2 to TRBJ1-5; the D gene is possibly TRBD1 (5 bases). This CDR3 spans 17 amino acids. Germline assignment: CDR1 LGHNA and CDR2 YNFKEQ. V was shortened by 3 bases and J by 0 bases, with 15 bases between the two germline ends. DNA for the CDR3: TGTGCCAGCAGCCATGCCGCCGCGACAGCTAGCAATCAGCCCCAGCATTTT. Translation gives CASSHAAATASNQPQHF.

This clone was counted a few times. This chain joins TRBV11-1 and TRBJ1-1, with 9 positions matching TRBD1. The CDR3 loop spans 14 amino acids. V lost 2 bases to trimming and J lost 4 bases; unmatched junction nucleotides: 2. Germline V gene sequence: CDR1 SGHAT, CDR2 FQDESV (reference sequence). The CDR3 protein is CASSLPTGGTEAFF. CDR3 bases: TGTGCCAGCAGCTTACCGACAGGGGGCACTGAAGCTTTCTTT.

This clone was counted a single time. The chain combines TRBV10-1 with TRBJ2-3; 10 positions agree with TRBD2. The junction had 4 bases not matched to a gene; V was cut back by 2 bases and J by 2 bases. This CDR3 contains 16 residues. Germline V gives CDR1 WNHNN, CDR2 SYGVQD (reference sequence). The CDR3 here is CASSEGLAGDTDTQYF. The CDR3 DNA reads TGCGCCAGCAGTGAGGGGCTAGCGGGAGACACAGATACGCAGTATTTT.

The V gene is TRBV4-2, the J gene TRBJ1-1, with a weak D call TRBD1 (5 bases). V lost 0 bases and J lost 0, with 11 bases in between. Germline assignment: CDR1 LGHNA and CDR2 YNFKEQ. This CDR3 contains 16 residues. The CDR3 DNA reads TGTGCCAGCAGCCAAGAGGGGGGGATCATGAACACTGAAGCTTTCTTT. This encodes CASSQEGGIMNTEAFF.

CDR3 bases: TGTGCCAGCAGTTACTCTGGACAGGGAGGGACTGAAGCTTTCTTT. As protein: CASSYSGQGGTEAFF. The chain carries TRBV6-6 and TRBJ1-1; TRBD1 matches at 8 bases. The CDR3 consists of 15 residues. Germline V gene sequence: CDR1 MNHNY, CDR2 SVGAGI (reference sequence). With 0 bases clipped from V and 5 bases from J, the junction kept 5 bases outside the gene matches.

The sample holds one count of this clone. V and J are TRBV5-1 and TRBJ2-1, with D possibly being TRBD1 (6 bases). Trimming took 2 bases from V and 7 from J, leaving 10 bases between them. The CDR3 length is 13 residues. Germline lookup yields CDR1 SGHRS and CDR2 YFSETQ. CDR3 sequence reads: CASSLITGNEQFF. The CDR3 DNA is TGCGCCAGCAGCTTAATTACAGGGAATGAGCAGTTCTTC.

The chain uses TRBV7-8 and TRBJ2-7; tentatively, D is TRBD1 (6 bases). Per germline, CDR1 SGHVS and CDR2 FQNEAQ. V dropped 4 bases and J dropped 2 bases, with 12 bases sitting between them. CDR3 length: 14 residues. This CDR3 reads CASSSHRETYEQYF. CDR3 coding DNA: TGTGCCAGCAGCTCTCACAGGGAGACCTACGAGCAGTACTTC.

The CDR3 DNA is TGTGCCAGCAGCTTGCAGGGGACTAATGAAAAACTGTTTTTT. As protein: CASSLQGTNEKLFF. The rearrangement uses TRBV5-4 and TRBJ1-4; TRBD1 might be the D (6 bases). Per the germline V gene, CDR1 is SGHNT and CDR2 is YYREEE (reference sequence). The CDR3 is 14 residues long. V lost 1 base and J 2 bases, leaving 6 bases between the germline ends. Complete variable domain (other parts from reference TRBV5-4 and TRBJ1-4): ETGVTQSPTHLIKTRGQQVTLRCSSQSGHNTVSWYQQALGQGPQFIFQYYREEENGRGNFPPRFSGLQFPNYSSELNVNALELDDSALYLCASSLQGTNEKLFFGSGTQLSVL.

J is TRBJ1-2 and V is TRBV9, with D unresolved. Germline CDR1 SGDLS, CDR2 YYNGEE. The CDR3 consists of 12 residues. The V and J ends lost 4 bases and 8 bases respectively, with 12 bases between them. The CDR3 nucleotides are TGTGCCAGCAGCCCCGTGGGAGGGGGCTACACCTTC. Protein: CASSPVGGGYTF.

The chain carries TRBV7-2 and TRBJ2-7; the D is unclear. CDR3 length: 13 residues. Germline V gives CDR1 SGHTA, CDR2 FQGNSA. Trimming removed 5 bases at V and 7 bases at J, with 15 bases between. The DNA for the CDR3 is TGTGCCAGCAGCCCACCCCCTATGCGTGAGCAGTACTTC. Its translation: CASSPPPMREQYF.